These T cell receptor beta chains were read from a single sample in a study of cytomegalovirus exposure and HLA in healthy donors. Clones were read by immunoSEQ multiplex PCR, and TCRdb kept only the in-frame ones, dropping some. This table has about 160,000 clones, over 75% appearing once. Specimen: PBMCs. The receptor set was obtained from a woman between 45 and 65 years old in good health and CMV-seropositive. CDR3s include the opening cysteine and the closing phenylalanine or tryptophan. The order of the fields is clone size, J gene, V gene, D gene, CDR3 protein, CDR3 DNA. A D gene is named only where the DNA matches it firmly. The size field is filled for only some rows; it gives once, few, many or a size class.

NA,TRBJ1-1,TRBV5-1,NA,CASRSAGNTEAFF,TGCGCCAGCAGAAGCGCGGGGAACACTGAAGCTTTCTTT
few,TRBJ1-5,TRBV6-6,NA,CASSYPVRGLNQPQHF,TGTGCCAGCAGTTACCCGGTCAGGGGCCTTAATCAGCCCCAGCATTTT
NA,TRBJ2-5,TRBV9,NA,CASSVAGAQETQYF,TGTGCCAGCAGCGTAGCGGGAGCTCAAGAGACCCAGTACTTC
once,TRBJ1-1,TRBV14,NA,CASSPIGRGLTEAFF,TGTGCCAGCAGCCCCATCGGGCGGGGACTCACTGAAGCTTTCTTT
NA,TRBJ2-3,TRBV7-6,NA,CASSLTVPGSPTSTDTQYF,TGTGCCAGCAGCCTAACTGTCCCCGGTAGTCCTACTAGCACAGATACGCAGTATTTT
few,TRBJ2-2,TRBV25-1,NA,CASSASLRGNTGELFF,TGTGCCAGCAGTGCTAGCCTCAGGGGGAACACCGGGGAGCTGTTTTTT
NA,TRBJ2-5,TRBV18,NA,CASSPTGQAATYQETQYF,TGTGCCAGCTCACCCACTGGGCAAGCGGCAACCTACCAAGAGACCCAGTACTTC
NA,TRBJ1-2,TRBV5-6,NA,CASSPVWGRSRGYTF,TGTGCCAGCAGCCCTGTCTGGGGGCGCAGTAGGGGCTACACCTTC
NA,TRBJ2-5,TRBV7-6,TRBD2,CASSRLAAQETQYF,TGTGCCAGCAGCCGGCTAGCGGCGCAAGAGACCCAGTACTTC
NA,TRBJ1-2,TRBV11-1,NA,CASSLARDGYTF,TGTGCCAGCAGCTTAGCCAGGGATGGCTACACCTTC
once,TRBJ1-1,TRBV4-2,NA,CASRQEGTEAFF,TGTGCCAGCAGGCAGGAGGGCACTGAAGCTTTCTTT
NA,TRBJ2-3,TRBV28,NA,CASSLLQGSTDTQYF,TGTGCCAGCAGTTTACTTCAGGGATCCACAGATACGCAGTATTTT
NA,TRBJ2-4,TRBV9,NA,CASSPGFRGGNIQYF,TGTGCCAGCAGCCCCGGGTTTAGGGGGGGAAACATTCAGTACTTC
NA,TRBJ1-2,TRBV7-9,TRBD1,CASSTNHRGGPSGYTF,TGTGCCAGCAGCACAAATCACAGGGGGGGGCCCAGTGGCTACACCTTC
NA,TRBJ1-4,TRBV5-1,TRBD1,CASSLEYALQGNEKLFF,TGCGCCAGCAGCTTGGAATATGCTCTACAGGGGAATGAAAAACTGTTTTTT
NA,TRBJ1-4,TRBV6-1,NA,CASSESVRGSATNEKLFF,TGTGCCAGCAGTGAATCGGTGAGAGGTTCTGCAACTAATGAAAAACTGTTTTTT
NA,TRBJ2-7,TRBV5-1,TRBD1,CASSLGGQGVSEQYF,TGCGCCAGCAGCTTGGGCGGACAGGGGGTCTCCGAGCAGTACTTC
few,TRBJ2-3,TRBV9,NA,CASAGDTDTQYF,TGTGCCAGCGCCGGAGACACAGATACGCAGTATTTT
NA,TRBJ1-1,TRBV27,NA,CASVPFAGLNTEAFF,TGTGCCAGCGTCCCTTTTGCCGGTTTGAACACTGAAGCTTTCTTT
NA,TRBJ2-7,TRBV5-1,NA,CASSLDSPYEQYF,TGCGCCAGCAGCTTGGACAGTCCCTACGAGCAGTACTTC
NA,TRBJ2-2,TRBV11-2,TRBD1,CASSLRTGENTGELFF,TGTGCCAGCAGCTTGAGGACAGGGGAAAACACCGGGGAGCTGTTTTTT
NA,TRBJ1-2,TRBV5-4,TRBD1,CASSNGQVSNYGYTF,TGTGCCAGCAGCAACGGACAGGTCTCTAACTATGGCTACACCTTC
NA,TRBJ1-1,TRBV28,NA,CASISPGVAGEAFF,TGTGCCAGCATCTCACCGGGAGTGGCTGGTGAAGCTTTCTTT
NA,TRBJ1-6,TRBV2,NA,CASSKDRSYNSPLHF,TGTGCCAGCAGTAAAGACAGGAGCTATAATTCACCCCTCCACTTT
few,TRBJ2-2,TRBV15,NA,CATSRITGELFF,TGTGCCACCAGCAGAATAACCGGGGAGCTGTTTTTT
NA,TRBJ1-5,TRBV30,NA,CAWSWTDRSSNQPQHF,TGTGCCTGGAGTTGGACAGACAGGTCGAGCAATCAGCCCCAGCATTTT
NA,TRBJ2-7,TRBV4-2,TRBD1,CASSQGGARGQGGEQYF,TGTGCCAGCAGCCAAGGGGGGGCCCGCGGACAGGGTGGCGAGCAGTACTTC
NA,TRBJ2-2,TRBV5-6,NA,CASSLLRVKPNTGELFF,TGTGCCAGCAGCTTGTTGAGGGTCAAACCGAACACCGGGGAGCTGTTTTTT
NA,TRBJ2-3,TRBV5-4,TRBD2,CAIIWRGSTDTQYF,TGTGCCATAATCTGGCGGGGGAGCACAGATACGCAGTATTTT
NA,TRBJ1-2,TRBV7-9,NA,CSSSLSGNGYTF,TGTTCCAGCAGCTTATCCGGGAATGGCTACACCTTC
once,TRBJ1-5,TRBV6-1,NA,CASRFPGTSNQPQHF,TGTGCCAGCAGATTCCCGGGGACAAGCAATCAGCCCCAGCATTTT
NA,TRBJ2-7,TRBV6-7,TRBD1,CASTVGAPDRGSYEQYF,TGTGCCAGCACTGTCGGGGCCCCGGACAGGGGCTCCTACGAGCAGTACTTC
NA,TRBJ1-1,TRBV28,NA,CASSPRRLNTEAFF,TGTGCCAGCAGTCCCCGGCGGTTGAACACTGAAGCTTTCTTT
NA,TRBJ1-5,TRBV29-1,NA,CSGTEGSNQPQHF,TGCAGCGGAACAGAGGGTAGCAATCAGCCCCAGCATTTT
NA,TRBJ2-1,TRBV18,NA,CASSIESWSLNEQFF,TGTGCCAGCTCAATAGAGAGTTGGAGCCTCAATGAGCAGTTCTTC
few,TRBJ2-2,TRBV28,NA,CASTEPSRGRDGELFF,TGTGCCAGCACCGAGCCCTCCAGGGGCAGGGACGGGGAGCTGTTTTTT
once,TRBJ2-5,TRBV14,TRBD2,CASSPPGGETQYF,TGTGCCAGCAGCCCCCCGGGAGGGGAGACCCAGTACTTC
NA,TRBJ2-7,TRBV5-6,TRBD1,CASSTTQGNDGQYF,TGTGCCAGCAGCACTACACAGGGGAATGATGGGCAGTACTTC